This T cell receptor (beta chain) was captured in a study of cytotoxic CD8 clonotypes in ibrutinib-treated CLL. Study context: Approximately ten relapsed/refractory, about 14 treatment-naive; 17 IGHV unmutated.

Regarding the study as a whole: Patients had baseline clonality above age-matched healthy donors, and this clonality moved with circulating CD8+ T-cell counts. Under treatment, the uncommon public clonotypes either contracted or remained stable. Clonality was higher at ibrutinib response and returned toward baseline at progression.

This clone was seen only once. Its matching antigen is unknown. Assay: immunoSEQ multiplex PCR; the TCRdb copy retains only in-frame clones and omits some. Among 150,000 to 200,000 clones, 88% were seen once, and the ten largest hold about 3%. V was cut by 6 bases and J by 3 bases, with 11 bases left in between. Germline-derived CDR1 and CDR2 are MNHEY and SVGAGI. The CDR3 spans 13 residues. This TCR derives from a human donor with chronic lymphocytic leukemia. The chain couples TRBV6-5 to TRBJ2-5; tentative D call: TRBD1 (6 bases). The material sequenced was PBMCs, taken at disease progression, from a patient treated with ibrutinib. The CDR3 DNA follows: TGTGCCAGCAGCCGGGACAAAAAAGAGACCCAGTACTTC. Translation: CASSRDKKETQYF.